A selection of T cell receptor beta chains follows, all from one sample in a study of vaccination and CD4 T cells after COVID-19. TCRdb itself ran the PCR reads through MiXCR, one entry per CDR3 protein. The repertoire consists of 20,000 to 25,000 distinct CDR3 sequences, with 46% occurring once and the leading ten covering about 13%. These receptors lack a known antigen. This sample comprised CD4+ T cells from blood, cultured in vitro, obtained about 7 months after SARS-CoV-2 vaccination. The receptor source for this set is a human donor who had recovered from COVID-19. Each CDR3 is given with its conserved first and last residue. The D gene is left open where the match is weak. Clone size, where shown, is once, few, many, or a class for clones that have expanded.

TRBJ2-1 | - | TRBV15 | 18 | TRBD2 | CATSRNRRSSGTDNEQFF | TGTGCCACCAGCAGAAATCGGCGTTCTAGCGGAACGGACAATGAGCAGTTCTTC
TRBJ1-6 | - | TRBV27 | 20 | TRBD1 | CASSLLGRTGGLGRNSPLHF | TGTGCCAGCAGTTTGTTGGGAAGGACAGGGGGCTTGGGGCGAAATTCACCCCTCCACTTT
TRBJ1-5 | - | TRBV20-1 | 13 | - | CSARGEWNQPQHF | TGCAGTGCTAGAGGGGAGTGGAATCAGCCCCAGCATTTT
TRBJ1-1 | - | TRBV7-2 | 14 | - | CASSLAGMNTEAFF | TGTGCCAGCAGCTTAGCGGGGATGAACACTGAAGCTTTCTTT
TRBJ2-2 | - | TRBV7-2 | 15 | - | CASSQPFGLTGELFF | TGTGCCAGCAGCCAGCCTTTCGGACTCACCGGGGAGCTGTTTTTT
TRBJ1-5 | few | TRBV10-3 | 14 | - | CAIRGVSSNQPQHF | TGTGCCATCCGGGGCGTCTCTAGCAATCAGCCCCAGCATTTT
TRBJ2-5 | - | TRBV20-1 | 13 | TRBD1 | CSAPRTGEETQYF | TGCAGTGCCCCCCGGACAGGGGAAGAGACCCAGTACTTC
TRBJ1-1 | - | TRBV29-1 | 13 | - | CSVVLGSNTEAFF | TGCAGCGTTGTTTTAGGGTCGAACACTGAAGCTTTCTTT
TRBJ2-7 | few | TRBV2 | 12 | TRBD1 | CASSDRGRVQYF | TGTGCCAGCAGTGACAGGGGGCGTGTGCAGTACTTC
TRBJ2-3 | - | TRBV20-1 | 13 | - | CSALERKADTQYF | TGCAGTGCCTTGGAGAGGAAGGCAGATACGCAGTATTTT
TRBJ2-3 | once | TRBV27 | 16 | - | CASSWLGGSKTDTQYF | TGTGCCAGCAGTTGGTTAGGTGGATCGAAGACAGATACGCAGTATTTT
TRBJ2-3 | - | TRBV20-1 | 16 | - | CSANNWLRASTDTQYF | TGCAGTGCAAACAACTGGCTACGGGCTAGCACAGATACGCAGTATTTT
TRBJ2-5 | few | TRBV20-1 | 13 | TRBD2 | CSEKGLAEETQYF | TGCAGTGAAAAAGGACTAGCGGAGGAGACCCAGTACTTC
TRBJ2-3 | - | TRBV20-1 | 13 | - | CSARENPLDTQYF | TGCAGTGCTAGAGAGAATCCCCTAGATACGCAGTATTTT
TRBJ2-2 | - | TRBV7-2 | 13 | - | CASSLARGGELFF | TGTGCCAGCAGCTTAGCTCGCGGCGGGGAGCTGTTTTTT
TRBJ2-7 | few | TRBV20-1 | 13 | TRBD2 | CSAKTSGSLEQYF | TGCAGTGCTAAGACTAGCGGGAGTCTCGAGCAGTACTTC
TRBJ1-2 | - | TRBV29-1 | 10 | - | CSVGGDGYTF | TGCAGCGTTGGGGGGGATGGCTACACCTTC
TRBJ2-1 | - | TRBV6-1 | 15 | TRBD2 | CASSDLAGVYNEQFF | TGTGCCAGCAGTGACCTAGCGGGAGTTTACAATGAGCAGTTCTTC
TRBJ2-7 | - | TRBV19 | 16 | - | CASSRGGLHETYEQYF | TGTGCCAGTAGTAGAGGAGGCCTCCATGAAACCTACGAGCAGTACTTC
TRBJ2-7 | - | TRBV6-5 | 16 | TRBD1 | CASSYSGGTGGGEQYF | TGTGCCAGCAGTTACTCCGGTGGGACAGGGGGAGGGGAGCAGTACTTC
TRBJ1-1 | few | TRBV7-9 | 13 | - | CASTQGVGTEAFF | TGTGCCAGCACCCAAGGGGTAGGCACTGAAGCTTTCTTT
TRBJ2-3 | few | TRBV6-1 | 14 | - | CASSGGFSTDTQYF | TGTGCCAGCAGTGGAGGGTTTAGCACAGATACGCAGTATTTT
TRBJ1-1 | once | TRBV4-2 | 12 | - | CASSQVPGLAFF | TGTGCCAGCAGCCAAGTTCCAGGGTTGGCTTTCTTT
TRBJ2-7 | - | TRBV24-1 | 12 | - | CATSESGYEQYF | TGTGCCACCAGTGAGTCGGGGTACGAGCAGTACTTC
TRBJ2-5 | - | TRBV5-1 | 15 | TRBD1 | CASSLDRGMGETQYF | TGCGCCAGCAGCTTGGACAGGGGGATGGGGGAGACCCAGTACTTC
TRBJ1-1 | - | TRBV7-3 | 16 | - | CASSLSSGADSTEAFF | TGTGCCAGCAGCTTATCCTCGGGGGCAGATAGCACTGAAGCTTTCTTT
TRBJ2-7 | - | TRBV20-1 | 18 | TRBD2 | CSARNRQGTSGSLHEQYF | TGCAGTGCTCGCAATCGACAGGGGACTAGCGGGAGTCTCCACGAGCAGTACTTC
TRBJ2-3 | few | TRBV20-1 | 16 | TRBD1 | CSAPYGTGDRADTQYF | TGCAGTGCTCCCTATGGAACAGGGGATCGTGCAGATACGCAGTATTTT
TRBJ1-5 | - | TRBV28 | 15 | TRBD1 | CASSSGGASNQPQHF | TGTGCCAGCAGCTCAGGGGGCGCGAGCAATCAGCCCCAGCATTTT
TRBJ2-7 | - | TRBV29-1 | 12 | - | CSVASGTYEQYF | TGCAGCGTGGCCTCCGGTACCTACGAGCAGTACTTC
TRBJ2-5 | - | TRBV20-1 | 12 | TRBD1 | CSAQGYQETQYF | TGCAGTGCACAGGGGTACCAAGAGACCCAGTACTTC
TRBJ2-1 | few | TRBV10-3 | 12 | - | CAISVDPNPQFF | TGTGCCATCAGCGTAGACCCTAATCCGCAGTTCTTC
TRBJ1-6 | few | TRBV20-1 | 17 | - | CSARDRVLSSYNSPLHF | TGCAGTGCTAGAGATCGGGTGCTTAGCTCCTATAATTCACCCCTCCACTTT
TRBJ2-7 | - | TRBV20-1 | 12 | - | CSVQTDSYEQYF | TGCAGTGTCCAGACAGACTCCTACGAGCAGTACTTC
TRBJ2-5 | - | TRBV6-8 | 14 | TRBD1 | CASSYGTDQETQYF | TGTGCCAGCAGTTACGGGACAGACCAAGAGACCCAGTACTTC
TRBJ2-3 | few | TRBV15 | 15 | TRBD2 | CATSRVAGGGDTQYF | TGTGCCACCAGCAGAGTTGCGGGAGGGGGGGATACGCAGTATTTT
TRBJ2-7 | few | TRBV15 | 11 | - | CATSRGDEQYF | TGTGCCACCTCCCGCGGGGACGAGCAGTACTTC